The entry below describes one T cell receptor (beta chain). The antigen remains undetermined. This record comes from a study of shared clonotypes between healthy human individuals. Study in general: The cohort comprised a couple of women and a few men. Their ages spanned 18 to 49 years. Whole-study findings and limits: Sequencing depth was predicted to influence how clonotypes are shared among donors.

The material for each subset, its genomic DNA, was split evenly across several immunoSEQ plates. Clones were read by immunoSEQ multiplex PCR, and TCRdb kept only the in-frame ones, dropping some. The table includes 2 million to 2.5 million clones, around 95% detected once. The V and J ends lost 1 base and 1 base, in that order; junction bases with no gene match: 4. Germline V gives CDR1 GTSNPN, CDR2 SVGIG (reference sequence). The CDR3 has 15 amino acids. The TCR originated in a man between 18 and 35 years old in good health. The chain couples TRBV30 to TRBJ2-3; 8 bases align to TRBD2. Sequencing was performed on naive CD4+ T cells sorted from blood. The subset denotes: CD45RA+ positively selected. In nucleotides, the CDR3 is TGTGCCTGGAGTGGGGGCGGGAGGCGCACAGATACGCAGTATTTT. Its translation: CAWSGGGRRTDTQYF.